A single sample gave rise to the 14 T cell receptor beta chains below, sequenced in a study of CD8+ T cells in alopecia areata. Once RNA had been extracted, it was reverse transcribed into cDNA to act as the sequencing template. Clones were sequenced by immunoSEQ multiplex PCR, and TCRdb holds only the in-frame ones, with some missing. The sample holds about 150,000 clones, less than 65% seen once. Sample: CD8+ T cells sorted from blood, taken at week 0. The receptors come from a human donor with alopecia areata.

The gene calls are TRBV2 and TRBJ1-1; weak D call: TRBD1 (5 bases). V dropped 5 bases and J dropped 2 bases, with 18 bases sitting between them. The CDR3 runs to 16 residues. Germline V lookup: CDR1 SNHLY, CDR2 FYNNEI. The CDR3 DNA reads TGTGCCAGCAGTTCAGAACGGGGGACTTCAAACACTGAAGCTTTCTTT. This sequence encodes CASSSERGTSNTEAFF.

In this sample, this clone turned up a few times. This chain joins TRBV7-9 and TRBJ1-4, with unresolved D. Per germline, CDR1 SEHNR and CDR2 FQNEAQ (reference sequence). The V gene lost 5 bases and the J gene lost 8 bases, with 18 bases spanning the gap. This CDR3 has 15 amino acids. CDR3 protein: CASSTLDGRREKLFF. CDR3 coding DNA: TGTGCCAGCAGCACACTTGACGGCAGACGGGAAAAACTGTTTTTT. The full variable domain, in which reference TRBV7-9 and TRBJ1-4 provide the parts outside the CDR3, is DTGVSQNPRHKITKRGQNVTFRCDPISEHNRLYWYRQTLGQGPEFLTYFQNEAQLEKSRLLSDRFSAERPKGSFSTLEIQRTEQGDSAMYLCASSTLDGRREKLFFGSGTQLSVL.

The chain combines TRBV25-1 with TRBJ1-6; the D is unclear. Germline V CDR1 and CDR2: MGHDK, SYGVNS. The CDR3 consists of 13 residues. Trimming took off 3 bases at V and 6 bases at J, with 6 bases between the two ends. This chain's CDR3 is CASSEAGNSPLHF. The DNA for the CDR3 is TGTGCCAGCAGTGAGGCGGGTAATTCACCCCTCCACTTT.

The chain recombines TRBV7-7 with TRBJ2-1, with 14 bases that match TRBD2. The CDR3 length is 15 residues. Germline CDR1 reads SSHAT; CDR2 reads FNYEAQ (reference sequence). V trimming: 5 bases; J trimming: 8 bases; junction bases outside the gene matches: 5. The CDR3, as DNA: TGTGCCAGCAGCATGACTAGCGGGGGGGCCGATGAGCAGTTCTTC. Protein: CASSMTSGGADEQFF.

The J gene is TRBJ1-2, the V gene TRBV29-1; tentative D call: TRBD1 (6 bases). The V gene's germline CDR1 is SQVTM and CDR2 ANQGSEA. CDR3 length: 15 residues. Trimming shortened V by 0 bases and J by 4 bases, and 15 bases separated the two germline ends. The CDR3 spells CSVEEWGAVGYGYTF. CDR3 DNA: TGCAGCGTTGAAGAATGGGGGGCCGTGGGCTATGGCTACACCTTC.

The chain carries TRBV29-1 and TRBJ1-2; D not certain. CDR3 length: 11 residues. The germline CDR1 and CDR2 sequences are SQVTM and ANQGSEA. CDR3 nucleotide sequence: TGCAACGTACCAGCAAGGGATGGCTACACCTTC. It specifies CNVPARDGYTF.

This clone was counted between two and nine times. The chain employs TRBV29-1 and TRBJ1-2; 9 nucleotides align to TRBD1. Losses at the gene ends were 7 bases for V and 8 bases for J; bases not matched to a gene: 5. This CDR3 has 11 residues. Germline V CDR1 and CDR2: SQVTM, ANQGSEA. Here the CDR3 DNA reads TGCAGCGCCACGGACAGGGGCGGCTACACCTTC. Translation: CSATDRGGYTF.

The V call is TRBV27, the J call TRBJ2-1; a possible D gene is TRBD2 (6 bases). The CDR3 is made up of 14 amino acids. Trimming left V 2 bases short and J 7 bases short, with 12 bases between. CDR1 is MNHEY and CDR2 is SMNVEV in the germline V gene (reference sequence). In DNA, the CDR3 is TGTGCCAGCAGTTTACAATCGGGGGTAAATGAGCAGTTCTTC. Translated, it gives CASSLQSGVNEQFF.

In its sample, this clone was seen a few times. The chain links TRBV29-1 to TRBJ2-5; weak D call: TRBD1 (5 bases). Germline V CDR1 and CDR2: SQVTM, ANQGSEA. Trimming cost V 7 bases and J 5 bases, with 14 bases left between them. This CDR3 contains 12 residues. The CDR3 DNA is TGCAGCGGGCAGGGTATCGGGGAGACCCAGTACTTC. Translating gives CSGQGIGETQYF.

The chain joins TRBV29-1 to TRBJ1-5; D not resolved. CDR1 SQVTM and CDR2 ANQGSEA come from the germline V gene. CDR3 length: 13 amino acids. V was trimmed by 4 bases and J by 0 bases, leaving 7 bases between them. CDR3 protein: CSVVVDSNQPQHF. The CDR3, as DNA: TGCAGCGTTGTGGTGGATAGCAATCAGCCCCAGCATTTT.

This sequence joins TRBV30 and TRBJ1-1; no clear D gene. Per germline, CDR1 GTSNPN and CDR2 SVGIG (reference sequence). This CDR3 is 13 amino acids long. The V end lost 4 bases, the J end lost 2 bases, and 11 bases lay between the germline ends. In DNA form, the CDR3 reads TGTGCCTGGACCGTTGAGGAAAACACTGAAGCTTTCTTT. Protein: CAWTVEENTEAFF.

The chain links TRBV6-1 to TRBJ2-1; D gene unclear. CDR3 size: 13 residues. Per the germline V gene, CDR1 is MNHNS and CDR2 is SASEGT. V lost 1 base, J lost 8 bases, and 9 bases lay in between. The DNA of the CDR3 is TGTGCCAGCAGTGAAGGGGGATTTTATGAGCAGTTCTTC. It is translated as CASSEGGFYEQFF.

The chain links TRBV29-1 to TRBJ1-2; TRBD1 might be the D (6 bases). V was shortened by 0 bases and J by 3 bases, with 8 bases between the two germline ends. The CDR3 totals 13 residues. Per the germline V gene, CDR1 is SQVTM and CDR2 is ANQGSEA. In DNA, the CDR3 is TGCAGCGTTGAAGATACAGGGTACTATGGCTACACCTTC. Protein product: CSVEDTGYYGYTF.

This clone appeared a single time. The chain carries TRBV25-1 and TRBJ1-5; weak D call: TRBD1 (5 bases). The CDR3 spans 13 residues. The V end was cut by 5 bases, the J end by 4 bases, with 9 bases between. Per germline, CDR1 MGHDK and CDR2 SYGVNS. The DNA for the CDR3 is TGTGCCAGCAGTACGGGACTTAATCAGCCCCAGCATTTT. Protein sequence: CASSTGLNQPQHF.